This TCR beta chain was profiled in a study of T-cell memory formation after mild COVID-19. Overall study findings and caveats: Clones contracting day 15 to 85 were balanced CD4/CD8; later expanders leaned CD4+.

The germline gives CDR1 DFQATT, CDR2 SNEGSKA (reference sequence). Losses at the gene ends were 3 bases for V and 2 bases for J; bases not matched to a gene: 9. The CDR3 contains 15 residues. Constant-segment primers and 5'RACE yielded cDNA libraries for TCR alpha and TCR beta, each carrying sample barcodes and UMIs. TCRdb reprocessed the 5' RACE reads via MiXCR and lists one record per CDR3 protein. The sample includes about 430,000 distinct CDR3 sequences, about 24% of them seen just once. This clonotype was picked up a small number of times. Its antigen is currently unknown. The sequencing input was PBMCs or a T cell subset sorted from them (not recorded which). The TCR comes from an adult woman who had mild COVID-19 (a few samples of this study predate the infection). Cell type and time point are not known. This chain joins TRBV20-1 and TRBJ2-7, with 8 nucleotides matching TRBD2. The CDR3 DNA reads as TGCAGTGCTAGTCGCCCTAGCGGGCTCACCTACGAGCAGTACTTC. Translation gives CSASRPSGLTYEQYF.